Presented here are 20 T cell receptor beta chains from one specimen sequenced in a study of T cell responses to AZD1222 COVID-19 vaccine. Assay used: immunoSEQ multiplex PCR; TCRdb lists only in-frame clones, some missing. Of some 140,000 clones listed, approximately 90% are singletons. The source material was peripheral blood, sampled on day 0 of AZD1222 vaccination. The receptors come from an adult in good health.

The chain uses TRBV5-1 and TRBJ2-2; 8 bases align to TRBD1. Trimming took 2 bases from V and 2 from J; bases not matched to a gene: 8. In germline, CDR1 is SGHRS, CDR2 YFSETQ. This CDR3 spans 17 amino acids. The CDR3 DNA reads TGCGCCAGCAGCTTTGTCCAGGGGGCATTCAACACCGGGGAGCTGTTTTTT. It yields the protein CASSFVQGAFNTGELFF.

This sequence joins TRBV19 and TRBJ2-1; 10 nucleotides line up with TRBD2. Germline V gene lookup returns CDR1 LNHDA and CDR2 SQIVND (reference sequence). J lost 8 bases, V lost 3 bases, and 4 bases had no gene match. The CDR3 extends over 14 amino acids. The CDR3 bases are TGTGCCAGTAGTATGGTAGCGGGAGGTTATGAGCAGTTCTTC. This encodes CASSMVAGGYEQFF.

This clone is a singleton in its sample. V and J are TRBV9 and TRBJ1-1, with D uncertain. The CDR3 is made up of 13 amino acids. Trimming took off 3 bases at V and 3 bases at J, with 9 bases between the two ends. CDR1 and CDR2 (germline): SGDLS, YYNGEE. CDR3 in DNA: TGTGCCAGCAGCGACCGACTGGACACTGAAGCTTTCTTT. This translates into CASSDRLDTEAFF.

This chain joins TRBV14 and TRBJ2-3; 7 bases map to TRBD1. The CDR3 contains 15 residues. Germline CDR1 reads SGHDN; CDR2 reads FVKESK. V lost 3 bases to trimming and J lost 4 bases; unmatched junction nucleotides: 7. The CDR3 DNA reads TGTGCCAGCAGCCACAGACAGGGTTTGCCAGATACGCAGTATTTT. This sequence encodes CASSHRQGLPDTQYF.

The V gene is TRBV5-6, the J gene TRBJ1-5; a weak D match, TRBD1 (6 bases). V lost 4 bases, J lost 0 bases, and 8 bases lay in between. The CDR3 has 14 residues. CDR1 and CDR2 from the germline V gene are SGHDT and YYEEEE. The CDR3 DNA sequence: TGTGCCAGCAGCCACAGGGTTAGCAATCAGCCCCAGCATTTT. This codes for CASSHRVSNQPQHF.

The chain employs TRBV5-5 and TRBJ1-1; D gene uncertain. V lost 2 bases to trimming and J lost 1 base, with 6 bases between them. The CDR3 is 13 residues long. In germline, CDR1 is SGHKS, CDR2 YYEKEE (reference sequence). Written as DNA, the CDR3 is TGTGCCAGCAGCTTTCCTAGGAACACTGAAGCTTTCTTT. Translated: CASSFPRNTEAFF.

The chain employs TRBV6-5 and TRBJ2-1; 13 bases map to TRBD2. This CDR3 has 15 amino acids. CDR1 and CDR2 (germline): MNHEY, SVGAGI. J gave up 7 bases and V 7 bases, and 7 bases lay outside the gene matches. The CDR3 sequence is CASTWTSGRGNEQFF. The CDR3 DNA is TGTGCCAGCACTTGGACTAGCGGGAGAGGGAATGAGCAGTTCTTC.

In DNA form, the CDR3 reads TGTGCCAGCAGCAGAACAGAGGTTAACTCACCCCTCCACTTT. Encoded protein: CASSRTEVNSPLHF. The genes are TRBV21-1 and TRBJ1-6. TRBV21-1 is a documented pseudogene. CDR3 length equals 14 residues.

V gene TRBV7-3 combines with J gene TRBJ2-1; TRBD2 might be the D (5 bases). Germline V lookup: CDR1 SGHTA, CDR2 FQGTGA. Deletions cut 4 bases from V and 9 bases from J, with 13 bases between. The CDR3 runs 13 residues. The CDR3 DNA reads TGTGCCAGCAGCTCCGAACTAGAAGGTGAGCAGTTCTTC. Protein product: CASSSELEGEQFF.

The chain carries TRBV5-5 and TRBJ2-7; D unclear. Germline loops: CDR1 SGHKS, CDR2 YYEKEE (reference sequence). This CDR3 has 15 residues. Trimming shortened V by 0 bases and J by 2 bases, and 12 bases separated the two germline ends. The CDR3 loop is CASSLEVARTYEQYF. In nucleotides, the CDR3 is TGTGCCAGCAGCTTGGAGGTAGCCAGAACCTACGAGCAGTACTTC.

The V and J genes are TRBV19 and TRBJ1-4; tentatively, D is TRBD1 (5 bases). Germline values: CDR1 LNHDA, CDR2 SQIVND (reference sequence). This CDR3 contains 16 residues. Between the trimmed V and J ends, which lost 3 bases and 5 bases, there was a span of 16 bases. The CDR3 DNA sequence: TGTGCCAGTAGTATTATGCTGGGGCAGCTAAATGAAAAACTGTTTTTT. It yields the protein CASSIMLGQLNEKLFF.

V gene TRBV30 combines with J gene TRBJ1-6, with D unclear. Germline loops: CDR1 GTSNPN, CDR2 SVGIG (reference sequence). V dropped 1 base and J dropped 3 bases, with 7 bases sitting between them. This CDR3 region has 14 residues. CDR3 protein: CAWSDLRYNSPLHF. CDR3 nucleotides: TGTGCCTGGAGTGACCTTCGCTATAATTCACCCCTCCACTTT.

V and J are TRBV6-5 and TRBJ1-1, with D hard to call. The germline V and J ends were trimmed by 4 bases and 6 bases, with 12 bases remaining between them. The length of the CDR3 is 13 residues. Germline CDR1 reads MNHEY; CDR2 reads SVGAGI. CDR3 nucleotides: TGTGCCAGCAGTTCTACTAGAGCTTCTGAAGCTTTCTTT. Encoded protein: CASSSTRASEAFF.

In this sample, this clone turned up a few times. The chain employs TRBV19 and TRBJ1-2, with TRBD1 matching 7 bases. CDR3 size: 15 residues. Germline V gene sequence: CDR1 LNHDA, CDR2 SQIVND (reference sequence). V gave up 6 bases and J gave up 0 bases; unmatched junction bases: 7. The CDR3 nucleotides read TGTGCCAGTAGCCTCGGACAGGTGGCTAACTATGGCTACACCTTC. Its protein is CASSLGQVANYGYTF.

V usage is TRBV28 and J usage is TRBJ1-1, with 8 bases that match TRBD1. Germline V lookup: CDR1 MDHEN, CDR2 SYDVKM. The CDR3 has 14 amino acids. After removal of 7 bases from V and 5 bases from J, the junction contained 9 bases not matched to a gene. CDR3 loop: CASISGGQRTEAFF. DNA for the CDR3: TGTGCCAGCATTTCAGGGGGCCAGAGGACTGAAGCTTTCTTT.

V is TRBV9 and J is TRBJ1-1, with D tentatively TRBD1 (6 bases). The V gene's germline CDR1 is SGDLS and CDR2 YYNGEE. V was clipped by 1 base and J by 3 bases, with 13 bases between them. CDR3 size: 15 residues. The CDR3 sequence is CASSVQAGTHTEAFF. The CDR3 region has the DNA TGTGCCAGCAGCGTACAAGCCGGGACACACACTGAAGCTTTCTTT.

Comment on this clone: Additional DNA sequences in this sample encode the identical CDR3. This chain uses TRBV4-3 with TRBJ2-2; D gene uncertain. Germline V lookup: CDR1 LGHNA, CDR2 YSLEER. This CDR3 is 13 amino acids long. V was trimmed by 0 bases and J by 6 bases, leaving 5 bases between them. CDR3 residues: CASSQDLAGELFF. The CDR3 bases are TGCGCCAGCAGCCAAGATTTAGCCGGGGAGCTGTTTTTT.

This sequence joins TRBV12-3 or TRBV12-4 and TRBJ1-2, with unresolved D. This CDR3 comprises 13 residues. Trimming stripped 11 bases from V and 1 base from J, with 14 bases between. The CDR3 DNA follows: TGTGCCGACCGCGATATTATTAACTATGGCTACACCTTC. Its translation: CADRDIINYGYTF.

This chain uses TRBV27 with TRBJ1-1; D gene ambiguous. V gave up 1 base and J gave up 5 bases, with 14 bases separating them. The CDR3 totals 15 residues. The germline CDR1 and CDR2 sequences are MNHEY and SMNVEV (reference sequence). CDR3 in amino acids: CASSLYKEPGTEAFF. The DNA for the CDR3 is TGTGCCAGCAGTTTATATAAGGAGCCGGGGACTGAAGCTTTCTTT.

This clone was seen a handful of times. The chain links TRBV2 to TRBJ1-5; TRBD1 matches 12 bases. The junction had 5 bases not matched to a gene; V was cut back by 6 bases and J by 5 bases. CDR3 length: 15 residues. Germline CDR1 reads SNHLY; CDR2 reads FYNNEI. The CDR3 sequence: CASRKGTGGDQPQHF. The CDR3 bases are TGTGCCAGCAGAAAAGGGACAGGGGGCGATCAGCCCCAGCATTTT.